This is a list of T cell receptor beta chains from one sample in a study of spatial heterogeneity in lung cancer. TCRdb processed the 5' RACE reads anew with MiXCR; each CDR3 protein has one entry. Among 7,000 or so distinct CDR3 sequences, around 11% were seen once, and the ten largest hold 10%. The sample consisted of lung tumor tissue, taken at surgery. These receptors originate from a female donor with early-stage non-small cell lung cancer. The conserved cysteine and the conserved F or W are not part of the CDR3 here. A D gene is named only where the DNA matches it firmly. Expanded clones get a size class; other rows say once, few or many, or leave the size out.

D,length,size,V,J,CDR3
.,13,.,TRBV4-1,TRBJ2-1,ASSQVAGVRNEQF
.,12,.,TRBV5-4,TRBJ2-7,ASSLRVSANEQY
.,11,medium-sized,TRBV5-5,TRBJ2-5,ASSRRSQETQY
.,15,.,TRBV7-8,TRBJ2-2,ASSLGGGNANTGELF
TRBD1,13,medium-sized,TRBV29-1,TRBJ1-2,SVYATGGMYYGYT
.,14,medium-sized,TRBV7-2,TRBJ2-5,ASSLGPGIARGTQY
.,15,few,TRBV20-1,TRBJ1-2,SAPLPDRSWGKNGYT
.,10,medium-sized,TRBV10-2,TRBJ1-1,ASSQSRTEAF
.,12,medium-sized,TRBV28,TRBJ1-2,ASSLGTRFLGYT
.,11,.,TRBV5-6,TRBJ1-2,ASSSRRNYGYT
.,12,many,TRBV20-1,TRBJ1-1,SAKWGSMNTEAF
.,11,few,TRBV29-1,TRBJ2-5,SVDPDTKETQY
.,14,medium-sized,TRBV20-1,TRBJ2-3,SARDLVGGLLGTQY
TRBD2,11,many,TRBV29-1,TRBJ2-3,SVVLAGTDTQY
.,16,medium-sized,TRBV3-1,TRBJ1-3,ASSQGTWALSSGNTIY
.,14,few,TRBV7-9,TRBJ2-7,ASSGDPGLFPYEQY
TRBD2,13,.,TRBV2,TRBJ2-3,ASSVTSGEVDTQY
TRBD1,12,.,TRBV10-3,TRBJ1-2,AISPIGQVYGYT
.,15,.,TRBV7-3,TRBJ2-2,ARPGPGLRGGTGELF
.,12,few,TRBV2,TRBJ1-1,ASRIIGGHTEAF
TRBD1,14,.,TRBV10-3,TRBJ2-2,AISSQGLGNTGELF
.,12,.,TRBV5-1,TRBJ1-4,ASSVGLPGEKLF
.,9,many,TRBV20-1,TRBJ1-2,SARVIYGYT
.,12,.,TRBV13,TRBJ1-1,ASSSIDGNTEAF
.,11,few,TRBV29-1,TRBJ1-6,SVAEGLRSPLH
.,14,few,TRBV5-1,TRBJ1-3,ASSLATAGSGNTIY
TRBD1,12,few,TRBV15,TRBJ2-1,ATSRVRQGKEQF
TRBD1,15,many,TRBV28,TRBJ1-3,ASSLGSTGVRGNTIY
.,12,many,TRBV6-1,TRBJ2-5,ASRASIPQETQY
.,10,few,TRBV28,TRBJ1-6,ASSQTGFTLH
.,9,few,TRBV28,TRBJ1-1,ASSSGQRAF
TRBD2,18,.,TRBV7-8,TRBJ2-1,ASQHRARSLAGVPSNEQF
TRBD1,14,.,TRBV12-5,TRBJ1-3,ASDRTGRYSGNTIY
.,13,few,TRBV3-1,TRBJ1-2,ASSRSGMDSYGYT
TRBD1,14,.,TRBV15,TRBJ2-7,ATSRGGQGAAYEQY
.,11,medium-sized,TRBV20-1,TRBJ2-7,SASVGWALEQY
TRBD2,16,many,TRBV7-3,TRBJ2-3,ASSLATSGGAHTDTQY
TRBD1,12,many,TRBV20-1,TRBJ2-7,SAIKPGQVNEQY
TRBD2,10,many,TRBV7-9,TRBJ2-3,AAGGYTDTQY
TRBD1,12,medium-sized,TRBV6-5,TRBJ1-6,ASSSQGANSPLH
TRBD1,13,.,TRBV2,TRBJ1-4,ASRATGTTNEKLF
TRBD1,12,.,TRBV28,TRBJ2-3,ASSKDRGTDTQY
TRBD1,13,.,TRBV10-2,TRBJ2-5,ASSDAGQGAKTQY
.,11,many,TRBV12-3/TRBV12-4,TRBJ1-1,ASSFYGNTEAF
.,14,few,TRBV10-3,TRBJ1-6,AIRETGSSYNSPLH
.,14,few,TRBV7-9,TRBJ2-1,ASSLGGASSYNEQF
.,9,many,TRBV5-1,TRBJ2-5,ASSFKETQY
.,12,.,TRBV13,TRBJ2-5,ASSLLGRRETQY
.,12,many,TRBV29-1,TRBJ1-1,SAGSGTLNTEAF
.,12,medium-sized,TRBV5-4,TRBJ1-1,ASSPGGQNTEAF
TRBD1,11,many,TRBV29-1,TRBJ2-5,SARGQNQETQY
.,10,.,TRBV24-1,TRBJ2-7,ATSDDGRHQN
TRBD2,11,.,TRBV7-2,TRBJ2-7,ASSPPGLWEQY
.,11,many,TRBV27,TRBJ1-5,ASSSGLHQPQH
.,11,.,TRBV27,TRBJ2-5,ASSKQGAETQY
TRBD1,11,many,TRBV6-6,TRBJ1-4,ASSRDRDEKLF
.,12,medium-sized,TRBV28,TRBJ2-1,ASSLTGSSNEQF